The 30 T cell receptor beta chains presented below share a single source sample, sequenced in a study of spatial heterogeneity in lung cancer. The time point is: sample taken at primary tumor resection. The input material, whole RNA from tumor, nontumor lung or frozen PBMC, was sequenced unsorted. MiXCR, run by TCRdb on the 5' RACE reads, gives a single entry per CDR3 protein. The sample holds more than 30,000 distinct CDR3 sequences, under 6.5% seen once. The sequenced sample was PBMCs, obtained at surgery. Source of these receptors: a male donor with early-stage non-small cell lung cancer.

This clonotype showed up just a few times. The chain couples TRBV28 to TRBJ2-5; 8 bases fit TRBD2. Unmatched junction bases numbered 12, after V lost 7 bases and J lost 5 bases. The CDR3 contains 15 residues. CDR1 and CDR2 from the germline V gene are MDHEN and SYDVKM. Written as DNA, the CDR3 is TGTGCCAGCACCCGGTTCGCGGGGGGCGCGGAGACCCAGTACTTC. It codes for CASTRFAGGAETQYF.

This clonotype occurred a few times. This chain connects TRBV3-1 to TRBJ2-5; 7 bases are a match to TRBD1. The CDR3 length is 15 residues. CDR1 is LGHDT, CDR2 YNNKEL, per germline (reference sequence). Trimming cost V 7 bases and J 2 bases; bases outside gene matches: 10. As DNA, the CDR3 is TGTGCCAGCACCCCAGGGGGTGACAGTCAAGAGACCCAGTACTTC. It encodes CASTPGGDSQETQYF.

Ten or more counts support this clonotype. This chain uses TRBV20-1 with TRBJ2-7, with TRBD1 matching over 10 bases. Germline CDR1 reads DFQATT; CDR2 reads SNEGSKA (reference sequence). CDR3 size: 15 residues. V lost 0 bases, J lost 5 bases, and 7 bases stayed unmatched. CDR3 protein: CSARDPIGTGDEQYF. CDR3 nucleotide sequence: TGCAGTGCTAGAGATCCGATTGGGACAGGGGACGAGCAGTACTTC.

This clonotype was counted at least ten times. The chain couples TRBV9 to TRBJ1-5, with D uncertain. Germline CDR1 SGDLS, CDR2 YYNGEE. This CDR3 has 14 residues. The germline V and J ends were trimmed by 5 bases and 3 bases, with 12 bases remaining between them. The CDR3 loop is CASSRDGNNQPQHF. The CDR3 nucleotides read TGTGCCAGCAGTAGGGATGGTAACAATCAGCCCCAGCATTTT. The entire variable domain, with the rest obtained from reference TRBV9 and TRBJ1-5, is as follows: DSGVTQTPKHLITATGQRVTLRCSPRSGDLSVYWYQQSLDQGLQFLIQYYNGEERAKGNILERFSAQQFPDLHSELNLSSLELGDSALYFCASSRDGNNQPQHFGDGTRLSIL.

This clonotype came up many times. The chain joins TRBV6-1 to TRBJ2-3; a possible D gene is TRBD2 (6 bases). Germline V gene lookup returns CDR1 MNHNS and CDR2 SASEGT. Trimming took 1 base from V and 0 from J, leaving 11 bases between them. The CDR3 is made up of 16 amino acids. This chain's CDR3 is CASSEVGRLSTDTQYF. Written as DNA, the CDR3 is TGTGCCAGCAGTGAAGTAGGGAGGTTAAGCACAGATACGCAGTATTTT.

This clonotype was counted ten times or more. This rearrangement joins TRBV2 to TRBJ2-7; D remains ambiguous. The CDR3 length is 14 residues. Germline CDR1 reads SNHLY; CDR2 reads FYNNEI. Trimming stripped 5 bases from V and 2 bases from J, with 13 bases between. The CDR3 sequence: CASSRVKGTYEQYF. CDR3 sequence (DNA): TGTGCCAGCAGTCGCGTTAAGGGAACCTACGAGCAGTACTTC.

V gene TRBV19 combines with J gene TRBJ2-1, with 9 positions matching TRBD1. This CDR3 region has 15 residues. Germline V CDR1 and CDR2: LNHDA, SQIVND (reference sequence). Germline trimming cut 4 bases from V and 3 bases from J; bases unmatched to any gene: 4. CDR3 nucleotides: TGTGCCAGTAGTAACAGGGGGCATTTCTACAATGAGCAGTTCTTC. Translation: CASSNRGHFYNEQFF.

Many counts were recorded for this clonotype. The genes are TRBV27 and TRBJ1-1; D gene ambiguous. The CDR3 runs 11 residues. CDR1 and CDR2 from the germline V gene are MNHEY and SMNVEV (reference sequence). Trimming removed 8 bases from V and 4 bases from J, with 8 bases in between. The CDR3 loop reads CASPVGTEAFF. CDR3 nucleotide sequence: TGTGCCAGCCCCGTCGGCACTGAAGCTTTCTTT.

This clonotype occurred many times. The CDR3: CASSLPPGTYEQYF. CDR3 sequence (DNA): TGTGCCAGCAGCTTACCCCCGGGGACCTACGAGCAGTACTTC. V and J are TRBV7-2 and TRBJ2-7; maybe TRBD2 (5 bases). Trimming cost V 2 bases and J 2 bases, with 10 bases left between them. The CDR3 loop spans 14 amino acids. Germline V gene lookup returns CDR1 SGHTA and CDR2 FQGNSA.

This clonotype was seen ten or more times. The CDR3 is CSASLGTGNYGYTF. In DNA form, the CDR3 reads TGCAGTGCTTCTCTTGGGACAGGGAACTATGGCTACACCTTC. The genes are TRBV20-1 and TRBJ1-2; the match to TRBD1 covers 9 bases. The trim removed 5 bases at V and 2 bases at J, leaving 6 bases unmatched. The V gene's germline CDR1 is DFQATT and CDR2 SNEGSKA (reference sequence). The CDR3 has 14 amino acids.

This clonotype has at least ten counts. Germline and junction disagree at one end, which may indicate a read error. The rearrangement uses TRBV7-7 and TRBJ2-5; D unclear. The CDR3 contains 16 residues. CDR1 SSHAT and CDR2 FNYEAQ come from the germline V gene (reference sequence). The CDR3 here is CASSLGRLITRETQYF. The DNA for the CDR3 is TGTGCTAGCAGCTTAGGGCGGCTTATTACCCGGGAGACCCAGTACTTC. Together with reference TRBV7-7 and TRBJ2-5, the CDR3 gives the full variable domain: GAGVSQSPRYKVTKRGQDVTLRCDPISSHATLYWYQQALGQGPEFLTYFNYEAQPDKSGLPSDRFSAERPEGSISTLTIQRTEQRDSAMYRCASSLGRLITRETQYFGPGTRLLVL.

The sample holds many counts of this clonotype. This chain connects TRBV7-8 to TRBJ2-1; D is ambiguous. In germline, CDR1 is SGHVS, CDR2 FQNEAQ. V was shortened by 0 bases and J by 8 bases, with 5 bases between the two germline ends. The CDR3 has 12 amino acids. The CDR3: CASSLARHEQFF. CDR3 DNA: TGTGCCAGCAGCTTAGCGAGGCATGAGCAGTTCTTC.

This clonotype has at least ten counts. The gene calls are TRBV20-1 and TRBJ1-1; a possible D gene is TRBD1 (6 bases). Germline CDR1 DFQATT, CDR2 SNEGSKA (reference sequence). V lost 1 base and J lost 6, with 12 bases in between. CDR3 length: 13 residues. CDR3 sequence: CSARGGGAAEAFF. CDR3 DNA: TGCAGTGCTAGAGGAGGGGGGGCGGCTGAAGCTTTCTTT.

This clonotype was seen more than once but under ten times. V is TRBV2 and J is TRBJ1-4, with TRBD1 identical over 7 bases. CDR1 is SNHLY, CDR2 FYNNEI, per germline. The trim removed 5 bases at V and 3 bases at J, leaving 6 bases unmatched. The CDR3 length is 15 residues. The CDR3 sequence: CASSIRQGSNEKLFF. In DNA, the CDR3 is TGTGCCAGCAGTATCCGACAGGGATCTAATGAAAAACTGTTTTTT.

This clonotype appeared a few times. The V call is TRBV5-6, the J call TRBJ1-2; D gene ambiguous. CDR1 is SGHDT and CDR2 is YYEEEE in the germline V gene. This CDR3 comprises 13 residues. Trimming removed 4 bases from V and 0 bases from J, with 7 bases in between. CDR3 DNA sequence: TGTGCCAGCAGCCCCCCCACTAACTATGGCTACACCTTC. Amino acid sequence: CASSPPTNYGYTF.

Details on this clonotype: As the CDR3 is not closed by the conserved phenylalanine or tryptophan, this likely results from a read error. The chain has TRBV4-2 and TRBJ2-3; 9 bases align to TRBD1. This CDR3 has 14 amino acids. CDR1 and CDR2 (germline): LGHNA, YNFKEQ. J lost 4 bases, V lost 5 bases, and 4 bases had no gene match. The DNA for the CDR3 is TGTGCCAGCAGCTCCACAGGGGGCGCAGATACGCAGTATTCT. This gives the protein CASSSTGGADTQYS.

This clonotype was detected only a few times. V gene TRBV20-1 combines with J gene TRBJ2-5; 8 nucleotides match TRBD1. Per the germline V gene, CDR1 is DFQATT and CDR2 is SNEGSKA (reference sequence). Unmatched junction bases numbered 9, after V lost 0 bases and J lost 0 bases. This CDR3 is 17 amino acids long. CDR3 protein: CSARDPGQGTHQETQYF. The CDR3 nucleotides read TGCAGTGCTAGAGATCCAGGACAGGGTACCCACCAAGAGACCCAGTACTTC.

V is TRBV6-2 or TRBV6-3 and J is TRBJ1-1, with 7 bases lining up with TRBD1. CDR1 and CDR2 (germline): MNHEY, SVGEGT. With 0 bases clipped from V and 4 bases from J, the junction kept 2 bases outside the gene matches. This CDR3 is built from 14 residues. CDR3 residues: CASSYSQGLTEAFF. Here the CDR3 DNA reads TGTGCCAGCAGTTACTCACAGGGGCTCACTGAAGCTTTCTTT.

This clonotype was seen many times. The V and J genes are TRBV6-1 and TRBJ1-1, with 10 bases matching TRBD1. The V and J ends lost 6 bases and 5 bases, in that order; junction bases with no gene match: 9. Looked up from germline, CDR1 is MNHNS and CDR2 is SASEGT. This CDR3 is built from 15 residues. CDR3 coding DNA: TGTGCCAGCAGGGCGACAGGGGGCCGGGGAACTGAAGCTTTCTTT. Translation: CASRATGGRGTEAFF.

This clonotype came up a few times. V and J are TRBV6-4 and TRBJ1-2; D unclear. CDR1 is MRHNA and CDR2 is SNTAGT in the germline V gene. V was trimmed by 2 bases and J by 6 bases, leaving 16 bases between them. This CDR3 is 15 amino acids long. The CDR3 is CASSDIPGEWDGYTF. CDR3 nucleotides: TGTGCCAGCAGTGACATCCCCGGGGAATGGGATGGCTACACCTTC.

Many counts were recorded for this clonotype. The CDR3 DNA reads TGTGCTAGTGGTCGGGACCAACGCACAGATACGCAGTATTTT. This encodes CASGRDQRTDTQYF. The V gene is TRBV12-5, the J gene TRBJ2-3, with D perhaps assigned TRBD1 or TRBD2 (5 bases each). Trimming cost V 5 bases and J 1 base, with 10 bases left between them. The CDR3 is made up of 14 amino acids. In germline, CDR1 is LGHNT, CDR2 FRNRAP.

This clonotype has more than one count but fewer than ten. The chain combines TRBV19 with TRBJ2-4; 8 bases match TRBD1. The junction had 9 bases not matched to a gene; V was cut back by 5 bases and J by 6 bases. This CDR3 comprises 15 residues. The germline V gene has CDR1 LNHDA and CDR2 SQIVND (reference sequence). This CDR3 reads CASSYDRGEGNIQYF. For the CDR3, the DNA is TGTGCCAGTAGTTACGACAGGGGAGAGGGAAACATTCAGTACTTC.

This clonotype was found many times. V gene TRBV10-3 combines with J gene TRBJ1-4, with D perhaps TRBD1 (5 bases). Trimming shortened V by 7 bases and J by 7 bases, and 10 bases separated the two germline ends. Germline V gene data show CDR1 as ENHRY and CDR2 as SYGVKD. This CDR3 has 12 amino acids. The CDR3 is CAIKGDGEKLFF. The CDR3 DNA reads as TGTGCCATCAAAGGGGACGGTGAAAAACTGTTTTTT.

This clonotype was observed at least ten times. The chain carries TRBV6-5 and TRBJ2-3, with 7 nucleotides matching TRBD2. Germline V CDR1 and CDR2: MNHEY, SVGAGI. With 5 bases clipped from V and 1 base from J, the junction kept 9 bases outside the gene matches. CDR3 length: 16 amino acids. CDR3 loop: CASSPLAGVGTDTQYF. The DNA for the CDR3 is TGTGCCAGCAGTCCTTTGGCGGGGGTAGGCACAGATACGCAGTATTTT.

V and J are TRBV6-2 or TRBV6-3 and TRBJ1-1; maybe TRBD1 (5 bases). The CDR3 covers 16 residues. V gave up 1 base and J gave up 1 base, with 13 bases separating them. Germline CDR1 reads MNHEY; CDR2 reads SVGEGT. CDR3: CASSYLRGGPNTEAFF. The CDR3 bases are TGTGCCAGCAGTTACTTACGTGGGGGTCCGAACACTGAAGCTTTCTTT.

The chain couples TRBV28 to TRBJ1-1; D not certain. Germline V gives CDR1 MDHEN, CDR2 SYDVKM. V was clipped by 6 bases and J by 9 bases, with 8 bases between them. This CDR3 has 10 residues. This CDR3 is CASSEIKAFF. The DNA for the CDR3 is TGTGCCAGCAGCGAAATAAAAGCTTTCTTT.

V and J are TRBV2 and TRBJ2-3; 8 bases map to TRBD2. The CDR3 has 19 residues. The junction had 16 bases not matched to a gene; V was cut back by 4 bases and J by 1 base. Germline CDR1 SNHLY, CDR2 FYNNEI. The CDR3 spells CASSAFGGAAVSRTDTQYF. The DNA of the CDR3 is TGTGCCAGCAGTGCGTTCGGGGGGGCAGCGGTTTCGCGCACAGATACGCAGTATTTT.

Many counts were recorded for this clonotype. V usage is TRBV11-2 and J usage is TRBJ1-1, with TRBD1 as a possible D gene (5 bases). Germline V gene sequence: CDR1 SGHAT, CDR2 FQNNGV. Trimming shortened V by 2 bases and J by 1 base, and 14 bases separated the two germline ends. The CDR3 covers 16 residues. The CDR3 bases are TGTGCCAGCAGCTTATGGGGGGGAAGGGGGAACACTGAAGCTTTCTTT. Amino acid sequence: CASSLWGGRGNTEAFF.

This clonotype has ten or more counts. The chain's CDR3 is CASILHGQSNQPQHF. Written as DNA, the CDR3 is TGTGCCAGCATCCTCCATGGACAGAGCAATCAGCCCCAGCATTTT. V and J are TRBV6-6 and TRBJ1-5; D may be TRBD1 (6 bases). Germline CDR1 reads MNHNY; CDR2 reads SVGAGI (reference sequence). V was clipped by 7 bases and J by 1 base, with 14 bases between them. CDR3 size: 15 residues.

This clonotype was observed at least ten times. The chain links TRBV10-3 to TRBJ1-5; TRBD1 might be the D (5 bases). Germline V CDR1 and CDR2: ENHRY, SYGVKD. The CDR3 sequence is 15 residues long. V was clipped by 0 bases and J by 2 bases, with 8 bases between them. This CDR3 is CAISESDTGNQPQHF. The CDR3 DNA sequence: TGTGCCATCAGTGAGTCGGACACAGGCAATCAGCCCCAGCATTTT.